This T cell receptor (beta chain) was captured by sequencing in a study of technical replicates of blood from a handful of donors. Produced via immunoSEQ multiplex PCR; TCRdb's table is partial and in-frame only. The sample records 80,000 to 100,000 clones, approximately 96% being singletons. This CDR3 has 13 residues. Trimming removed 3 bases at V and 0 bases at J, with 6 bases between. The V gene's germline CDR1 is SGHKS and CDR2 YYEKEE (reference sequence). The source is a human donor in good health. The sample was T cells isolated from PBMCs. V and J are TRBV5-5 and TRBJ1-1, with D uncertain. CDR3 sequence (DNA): TGTGCCAGCAGCTACACAGTGAACACTGAAGCTTTCTTT. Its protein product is CASSYTVNTEAFF.